What follows are 20 T cell receptor beta chains derived from one specimen sequenced in a study of response to subunit inactivated influenza vaccine. TCRdb called the RT-PCR reads again in MiXCR, with one record for every CDR3 protein. Of 500,000 to 600,000 distinct CDR3 sequences listed, over 10% were seen once; the top ten hold approximately 14%. Sequencing used PBMCs from blood, obtained more than 35 days after vaccination. The receptors were gathered from a man aged 45 to 65 who received an inactivated influenza vaccine.

This clonotype was seen more than once but under ten times. This chain links TRBV4-3 with TRBJ2-1, with 7 bases identical to TRBD2. This CDR3 is built from 16 residues. The germline CDR1 and CDR2 sequences are LGHNA and YSLEER. V shed 0 bases and J 8 bases; nucleotides not matched to a gene: 10. The CDR3 DNA is TGCGCCAGCAGCCAAGATCCAACGGGACTACTTTATGAGCAGTTCTTC. It specifies CASSQDPTGLLYEQFF.

On this clonotype itself: One end of the junction is discordant with germline, which a read error may explain. The chain has TRBV6-1 and TRBJ2-7; 10 positions agree with TRBD2. The CDR3 has 15 residues. Per the germline V gene, CDR1 is MNHNS and CDR2 is SASEGT. The CDR3 sequence is CSSSTQRGGPYEQYF. CDR3 DNA: TGTTCCAGCAGTACCCAGCGGGGGGGCCCGTACGAGCAGTACTTC.

In its sample, this clonotype was seen a few times. The V and J genes are TRBV9 and TRBJ2-3, with TRBD2 matching over 8 bases. The CDR3 length is 15 residues. Looked up from germline, CDR1 is SGDLS and CDR2 is YYNGEE. The junction had 4 bases not matched to a gene; V was cut back by 4 bases and J by 0 bases. CDR3 amino acids: CASSPGGSSTDTQYF. The CDR3 region has the DNA TGTGCCAGCAGCCCGGGGGGGTCTAGCACAGATACGCAGTATTTT.

The rearrangement links TRBV7-9 to TRBJ2-7; D not certain. The CDR3 is made up of 12 amino acids. The ends were cut back, 3 bases at V and 7 bases at J, with 10 bases in the middle. Germline assignment: CDR1 SEHNR and CDR2 FQNEAQ (reference sequence). The CDR3 DNA reads as TGTGCCAGCAGCTTTGGCCCCGGTGAGCAGTACTTC. It encodes CASSFGPGEQYF.

This clonotype was seen more than once but under ten times. V gene TRBV4-1 combines with J gene TRBJ2-3; 8 bases match TRBD1. The CDR3 is made up of 15 amino acids. Losses at the gene ends were 1 base for V and 3 bases for J; bases not matched to a gene: 3. CDR1 is MGHRA, CDR2 YSYEKL, per germline. Here the CDR3 DNA reads TGCGCCAGCAGCCAAGGGACAGGGTCGACAGATACGCAGTATTTT. Translation gives CASSQGTGSTDTQYF.

In this sample, this clonotype turned up many times. The CDR3 is CSAQYYNEQFF. DNA of the CDR3: TGCAGCGCCCAGTACTACAATGAGCAGTTCTTC. This sequence joins TRBV29-1 and TRBJ2-1; the D is unclear. Germline V gene sequence: CDR1 SQVTM, CDR2 ANQGSEA. The CDR3 covers 11 residues. V lost 7 bases, J lost 3 bases, and 7 bases lay in between.

V and J are TRBV12-3 or TRBV12-4 and TRBJ2-3; TRBD1 or TRBD2 may be the D gene (5 bases each). V was pared by 4 bases and J by 8 bases, with 16 bases between. The CDR3 extends over 14 amino acids. This CDR3 is CASSSGQERGTQYF. The DNA of the CDR3 is TGTGCCAGCAGTTCCGGCCAGGAGAGGGGTACGCAGTATTTT.

The chain employs TRBV5-1 and TRBJ2-3, with 11 bases identical to TRBD2. Per germline, CDR1 SGHRS and CDR2 YFSETQ. The V gene end was trimmed by 4 bases and the J gene end by 0 bases; junction bases not matched to a gene: 4. CDR3 length: 16 residues. CDR3 nucleotides: TGCGCCAGCAGCGCCCGGACTAGCGGGAGCACAGATACGCAGTATTTT. Translation gives CASSARTSGSTDTQYF.

This clonotype was counted between two and nine times. The chain links TRBV10-3 to TRBJ1-2; D not resolved. V lost 8 bases to trimming and J lost 8 bases, with 15 bases between them. The CDR3 has 12 amino acids. Germline V gene data show CDR1 as ENHRY and CDR2 as SYGVKD. The CDR3 here is CAIDAAPRGYTF. The CDR3 nucleotides read TGTGCCATCGATGCAGCACCCCGCGGCTACACCTTC.

The chain employs TRBV28 and TRBJ2-1; TRBD2 aligns across 9 bases. The CDR3 contains 15 residues. CDR1 and CDR2 from the germline V gene are MDHEN and SYDVKM. V trimming: 6 bases; J trimming: 9 bases; junction bases outside the gene matches: 12. CDR3 sequence reads: CASSFDGLASGEQFF. In DNA form, the CDR3 reads TGTGCCAGCAGCTTCGACGGACTAGCGAGCGGTGAGCAGTTCTTC.

The V and J genes are TRBV7-2 and TRBJ2-1, with D maybe TRBD2 (6 bases). Trimming took off 1 base at V and 3 bases at J, with 10 bases between the two ends. The CDR3 consists of 15 residues. The germline V gene encodes CDR1 SGHTA and CDR2 FQGNSA. CDR3 nucleotides: TGTGCCAGCAGCTTAGTGGGCGGGGTCTACAATGAGCAGTTCTTC. It yields the protein CASSLVGGVYNEQFF.

The gene calls are TRBV10-3 and TRBJ2-7; TRBD2 matches 7 bases. V lost 0 bases, J lost 6 bases, and 11 bases stayed unmatched. CDR3 size: 16 residues. Germline values: CDR1 ENHRY, CDR2 SYGVKD. The CDR3 DNA reads as TGTGCCATCAGTGAGTCGGGTTGGGGGGGAAGAAGCGAGCAGTACTTC. Its protein is CAISESGWGGRSEQYF.

This clonotype was seen a single time. The genes are TRBV30 and TRBJ2-7, with TRBD2 as a possible D gene (5 bases). V was trimmed by 0 bases and J by 6 bases, leaving 12 bases between them. The CDR3 covers 13 residues. The V gene's germline CDR1 is GTSNPN and CDR2 SVGIG (reference sequence). CDR3 bases: TGTGCCTGGAGTGTATATATGCGGGCCGAGCAGTACTTC. It yields the protein CAWSVYMRAEQYF.

The chain recombines TRBV7-8 with TRBJ1-1, with no clear D. Germline V gene sequence: CDR1 SGHVS, CDR2 FQNEAQ. The CDR3 totals 17 residues. Trimming stripped 0 bases from V and 9 bases from J, with 23 bases between. The CDR3 DNA follows: TGTGCCAGCAGCTTAGCGAGGGCTGTTGCGGCTGTGAGTAAAGCTTTCTTT. It specifies CASSLARAVAAVSKAFF.

In this sample, this clonotype turned up many times. This rearrangement joins TRBV29-1 to TRBJ2-7, with D hard to call. The V gene's germline CDR1 is SQVTM and CDR2 ANQGSEA. The CDR3 runs to 12 residues. V lost 4 bases to trimming and J lost 6 bases, with 13 bases between them. CDR3 sequence (DNA): TGCAGCGTTGTTCGTAGTTCCGGCGAGCAGTACTTC. This encodes CSVVRSSGEQYF.

This CDR3 is CASSQDRGAGANVLTF. CDR3 nucleotide sequence: TGTGCCAGCAGCCAAGATAGGGGAGCCGGGGCCAACGTCCTGACTTTC. The rearrangement links TRBV4-2 to TRBJ2-6; the D call may be TRBD1 or TRBD2 (5 bases each). There are 16 residues in the CDR3. CDR1 and CDR2 from the germline V gene are LGHNA and YNFKEQ. The V gene lost 0 bases and the J gene lost 4 bases, with 10 bases spanning the gap.

In its sample, this clonotype was seen many times. The rearrangement uses TRBV12-3 or TRBV12-4 and TRBJ1-5; the D gene is possibly TRBD1 (5 bases). The CDR3 is made up of 15 amino acids. Trimming removed 7 bases from V and 6 bases from J, with 19 bases in between. The CDR3 coding sequence is TGTGCCAGCACCCCACCTGGCGGGGGAGGTCAGCCCCAGCATTTT. This codes for CASTPPGGGGQPQHF.

This clonotype has a handful of counts. The rearrangement uses TRBV11-2 and TRBJ2-1; possibly TRBD1 or TRBD2 for D (5 bases each). Deletions cut 6 bases from V and 10 bases from J, with 13 bases between. Germline V gene sequence: CDR1 SGHAT, CDR2 FQNNGV. The CDR3 extends over 12 amino acids. This CDR3 reads CASRLSGDEQFF. As DNA, the CDR3 is TGTGCCAGCAGATTGAGTGGGGACGAGCAGTTCTTC. Together with reference TRBV11-2 and TRBJ2-1, the CDR3 gives the full variable domain: EAGVAQSPRYKIIEKRQSVAFWCNPISGHATLYWYQQILGQGPKLLIQFQNNGVVDDSQLPKDRFSAERLKGVDSTLKIQPAKLEDSAVYLCASRLSGDEQFFGPGTRLTVL.

This clonotype was seen a handful of times. The genes are TRBV6-5 and TRBJ2-7, with a possible D match to TRBD1 (5 bases). The CDR3 consists of 14 residues. From germline, CDR1 is MNHEY and CDR2 SVGAGI. The V gene lost 2 bases and the J gene lost 3 bases, with 11 bases spanning the gap. CDR3 nucleotide sequence: TGTGCCAGCAGTTACGCAGGGCCCGACTACGAGCAGTACTTC. Its protein product is CASSYAGPDYEQYF.

On this clonotype itself: This could be a read error, since a much larger clone is one nucleotide away. The chain employs TRBV6-2 or TRBV6-3 and TRBJ2-3; 16 bases line up with TRBD2. The CDR3 has 21 residues. Germline values: CDR1 MNHEY, CDR2 SVGEGT. The J segment lost 4 bases and the V segment lost 1 base, leaving 14 bases of the junction unmatched. In DNA form, the CDR3 reads TGTGCCAGCAGTTACTTACCGGGACTAGCGGGGGGGCTTGGTTGGTCAGATACGCAGTATTTT. This gives the protein CASSYLPGLAGGLGWSDTQYF.